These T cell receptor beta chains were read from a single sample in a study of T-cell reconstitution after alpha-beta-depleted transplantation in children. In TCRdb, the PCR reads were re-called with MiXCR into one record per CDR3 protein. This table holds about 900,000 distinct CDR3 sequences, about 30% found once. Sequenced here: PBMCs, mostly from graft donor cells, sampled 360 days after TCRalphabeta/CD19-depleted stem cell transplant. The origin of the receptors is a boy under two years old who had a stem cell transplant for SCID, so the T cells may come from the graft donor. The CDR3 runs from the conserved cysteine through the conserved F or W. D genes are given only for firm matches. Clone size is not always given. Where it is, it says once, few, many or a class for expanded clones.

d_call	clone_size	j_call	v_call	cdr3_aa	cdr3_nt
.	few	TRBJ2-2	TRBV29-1	CSGTRGLTTGELFF	TGCAGCGGAACAAGGGGACTGACCACCGGGGAGCTGTTTTTT
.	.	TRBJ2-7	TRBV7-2	CASSPQPLEQYF	TGTGCCAGCAGCCCACAGCCTTTGGAGCAGTACTTC
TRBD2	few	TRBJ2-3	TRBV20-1	CSAVTSGGVSTDTQYF	TGCAGTGCAGTCACTAGCGGGGGGGTTTCCACAGATACGCAGTATTTT
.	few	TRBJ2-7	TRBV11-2	CASSLERGRLYEQYF	TGTGCCAGCAGCTTAGAACGGGGGCGGTTGTACGAGCAGTACTTC
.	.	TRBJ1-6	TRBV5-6	CASTFRSSSYNSPLHF	TGTGCCAGCACCTTTCGATCAAGCTCCTATAATTCACCCCTCCACTTT
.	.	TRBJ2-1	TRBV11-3	CASSDYTGGEQFF	TGTGCCAGCAGCGATTATACAGGAGGTGAGCAGTTCTTC
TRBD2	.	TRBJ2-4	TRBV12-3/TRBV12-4	CASSPRGLADHKNIQYF	TGTGCCAGCAGTCCGAGGGGACTAGCGGATCACAAAAACATTCAGTACTTC
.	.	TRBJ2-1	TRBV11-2	CASSRGGTHYNEQFF	TGTGCCAGCAGCCGCGGTGGGACCCACTACAATGAGCAGTTCTTC
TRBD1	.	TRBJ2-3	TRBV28	CASRSVALRQGEDTQYF	TGTGCCAGCAGATCGGTGGCTCTCAGACAGGGGGAAGATACGCAGTATTTT
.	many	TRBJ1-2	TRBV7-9	CASSLGWGSGSDGYTF	TGTGCCAGCAGCTTAGGGTGGGGAAGCGGTTCCGATGGCTACACCTTC
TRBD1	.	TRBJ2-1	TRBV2	CASEPRTGSDEQFF	TGTGCCAGCGAACCTCGGACAGGGTCGGATGAGCAGTTCTTC
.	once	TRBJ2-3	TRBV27	CASRTSVAALSTDTQYF	TGTGCCAGCAGAACCTCCGTAGCGGCCCTAAGCACAGATACGCAGTATTTT
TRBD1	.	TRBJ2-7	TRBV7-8	CASSSQEDRSEQYF	TGTGCCAGCAGCTCCCAAGAGGACAGGAGTGAGCAGTACTTC
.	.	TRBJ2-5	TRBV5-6	CASNLVPVGKGTQYF	TGTGCCAGCAACCTAGTCCCTGTAGGCAAGGGAACCCAGTACTTC
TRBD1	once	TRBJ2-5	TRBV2	CASRGDRVVGTQYF	TGTGCCAGCAGGGGGGACAGGGTAGTAGGGACCCAGTACTTC
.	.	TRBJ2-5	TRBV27	CASSKVGETQYF	TGTGCCAGCAGTAAGGTTGGTGAGACCCAGTACTTC
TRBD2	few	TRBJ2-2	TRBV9	CASSVGERRAGDTGELFF	TGTGCCAGCAGCGTAGGGGAGAGAAGGGCGGGGGACACCGGGGAGCTGTTTTTT
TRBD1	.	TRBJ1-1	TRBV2	CASKPWDRNTEAFF	TGTGCCAGCAAGCCCTGGGACAGGAACACTGAAGCTTTCTTT
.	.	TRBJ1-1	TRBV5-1	CASSLATRTNTEAFF	TGCGCCAGCAGCTTGGCCACCCGGACAAACACTGAAGCTTTCTTT
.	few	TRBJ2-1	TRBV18	CASSPFLGANEQFF	TGTGCCAGCTCACCATTTCTAGGGGCCAATGAGCAGTTCTTC
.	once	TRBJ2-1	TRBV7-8	CASSFSGEPNEQFF	TGTGCCAGCAGCTTTTCAGGGGAACCAAATGAGCAGTTCTTC
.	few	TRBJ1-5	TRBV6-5	CASSRTGVGGNQPQHF	TGTGCCAGCAGCCGCACCGGGGTGGGAGGCAATCAGCCCCAGCATTTT
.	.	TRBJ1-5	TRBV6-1	CASSDWGSNQPQHF	TGTGCCAGCAGTGATTGGGGGAGCAATCAGCCCCAGCATTTT
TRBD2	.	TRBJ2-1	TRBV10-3	CAIALLAGGPNEQFF	TGTGCCATCGCCCTACTAGCGGGGGGGCCCAATGAGCAGTTCTTC
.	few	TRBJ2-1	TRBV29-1	CSVVVGSQGLAYNEQFF	TGCAGCGTTGTTGTTGGTTCGCAGGGGCTCGCCTACAATGAGCAGTTCTTC
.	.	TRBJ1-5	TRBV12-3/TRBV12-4	CASSSTGISNQPQHF	TGTGCCAGCAGTTCGACAGGTATTAGCAATCAGCCCCAGCATTTT
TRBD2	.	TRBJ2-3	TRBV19	CASSMGVAGYTDTQYF	TGTGCCAGTAGTATGGGGGTAGCGGGGTACACAGATACGCAGTATTTT
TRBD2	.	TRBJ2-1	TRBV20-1	CSPTGGAQFF	TGCAGTCCTACCGGGGGGGCCCAGTTCTTC
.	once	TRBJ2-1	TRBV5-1	CASTMDYEQFF	TGCGCCAGTACAATGGATTATGAGCAGTTCTTC
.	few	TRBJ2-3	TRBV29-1	CSVVLGGGLTDTQYF	TGCAGCGTTGTCCTAGGTGGGGGTCTCACAGATACGCAGTATTTT
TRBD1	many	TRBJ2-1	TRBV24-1	CATSAPGQEGRNEQFF	TGTGCCACCAGTGCCCCGGGACAGGAGGGGAGGAATGAGCAGTTCTTC
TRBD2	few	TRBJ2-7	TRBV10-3	CAISAPGGDEQYF	TGTGCCATCAGTGCCCCGGGGGGGGACGAGCAGTACTTC
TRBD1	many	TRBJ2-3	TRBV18	CASSPRTGSTDTQYF	TGTGCCAGCAGTCCACGGACAGGGAGCACAGATACGCAGTATTTT
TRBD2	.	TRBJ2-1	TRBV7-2	CASSSRAGGYNEQFF	TGTGCCAGCAGCTCGAGGGCGGGGGGTTACAATGAGCAGTTCTTC
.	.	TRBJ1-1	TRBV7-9	CASSDFMTEAFF	TGTGCCAGCAGCGACTTTATGACTGAAGCTTTCTTT
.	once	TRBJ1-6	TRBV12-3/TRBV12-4	CASTKDQREALHF	TGTGCCAGCACCAAAGACCAGCGGGAGGCCCTCCACTTT
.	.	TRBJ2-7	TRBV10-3	CAISESTAGYEQYF	TGTGCCATCAGTGAGTCGACGGCGGGGTACGAGCAGTACTTC
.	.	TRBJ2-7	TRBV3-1	CASSHKMAYEQYF	TGTGCCAGCAGCCATAAGATGGCCTACGAGCAGTACTTC
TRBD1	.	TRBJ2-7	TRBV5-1	CASSAGTALGEQYF	TGCGCCAGCAGCGCAGGGACAGCCCTCGGGGAGCAGTACTTC
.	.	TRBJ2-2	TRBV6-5	CASSYTLPKDGELFF	TGTGCCAGCAGTTACACACTCCCTAAGGACGGGGAGCTGTTTTTT
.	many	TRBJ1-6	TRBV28	CASSSQGLGSPLHF	TGTGCCAGCAGTTCACAGGGCTTGGGCTCACCCCTCCACTTT
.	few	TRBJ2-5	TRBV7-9	CASSSKIGLLQETQYF	TGTGCCAGCAGCTCTAAAATCGGACTGCTCCAAGAGACCCAGTACTTC
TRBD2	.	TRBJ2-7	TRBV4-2	CASSQDRTSGTYEQYF	TGTGCCAGCAGCCAAGATAGAACTAGCGGGACCTACGAGCAGTACTTC
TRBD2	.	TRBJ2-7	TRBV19	CARTSRGSGGPLHEQYF	TGTGCCAGAACGAGCAGGGGTAGCGGGGGCCCCCTCCACGAGCAGTACTTC
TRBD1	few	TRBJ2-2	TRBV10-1	CASSESRQGRTGELFF	TGCGCCAGCAGTGAGTCGAGACAGGGGAGAACCGGGGAGCTGTTTTTT
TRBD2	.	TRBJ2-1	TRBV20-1	CSAAPGGTSSYNEQFF	TGCAGTGCTGCCCCCGGGGGGACTAGCTCCTACAATGAGCAGTTCTTC
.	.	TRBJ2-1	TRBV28	CASSLLGESAEQFF	TGTGCCAGCAGTTTATTAGGGGAGAGTGCTGAGCAGTTCTTC
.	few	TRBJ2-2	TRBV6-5	CASSYDSLSAGELFF	TGTGCCAGCAGTTACGACAGCCTGAGCGCCGGGGAGCTGTTTTTT
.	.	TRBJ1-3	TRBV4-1	CASSQVRALGGNTIYF	TGCGCCAGCAGCCAAGTTAGGGCCCTCGGCGGAAACACCATATATTTT